The source of this TCR beta chain is a study of chemoradiotherapy in HPV16-positive cancers. On this clone itself: What it recognizes is unknown.

Method: immunoSEQ multiplex PCR; TCRdb's copy keeps in-frame clones and lacks some. The sample has about 6,500 clones; 75% to 95% are singletons. Over chemoradiotherapy, repertoires were sampled more than once. Study results and caveats: Non-HPV-specific T cells did not expand in tumors during treatment, whereas candidate HPV-specific clones and E7-related motifs did. HPV-specific T cells were functionally defined from only a couple of HPV16-positive patients.

The germline V gene encodes CDR1 LNHDA and CDR2 SQIVND (reference sequence). The CDR3 contains 15 residues. The V and J ends lost 7 bases and 2 bases respectively, with 17 bases between them. The TCR was taken from a human donor with HPV-associated anogenital cancer. The input for sequencing was blood, taken from a patient who underwent chemoradiotherapy. The chain carries TRBV19 and TRBJ1-2; possibly TRBD1 for D (5 bases). The CDR3 DNA follows: TGTGCCAGTACCCTAGGGACGCCGGAGAACTATGGCTACACCTTC. Its translation is CASTLGTPENYGYTF. Full variable domain (outside the CDR3, taken from reference TRBV19 and TRBJ1-2): DGGITQSPKYLFRKEGQNVTLSCEQNLNHDAMYWYRQDPGQGLRLIYYSQIVNDFQKGDIAEGYSVSREKKESFPLTVTSAQKNPTAFYLCASTLGTPENYGYTFGSGTRLTVV.